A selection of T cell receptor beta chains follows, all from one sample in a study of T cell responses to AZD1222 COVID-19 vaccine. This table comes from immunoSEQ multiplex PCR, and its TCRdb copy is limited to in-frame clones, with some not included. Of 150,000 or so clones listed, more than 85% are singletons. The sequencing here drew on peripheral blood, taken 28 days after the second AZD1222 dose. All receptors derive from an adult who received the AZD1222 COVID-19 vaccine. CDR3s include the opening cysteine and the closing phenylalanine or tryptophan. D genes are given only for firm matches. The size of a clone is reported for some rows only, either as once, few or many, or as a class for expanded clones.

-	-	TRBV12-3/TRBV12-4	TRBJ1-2	CASSSGYYGYTF	TGTGCCAGCAGTTCGGGGTACTATGGCTACACCTTC
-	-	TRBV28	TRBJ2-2	CASRPVLDLGELFF	TGTGCCAGCAGGCCTGTTCTTGATTTAGGGGAGCTGTTTTTT
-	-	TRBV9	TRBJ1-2	CASSVERNYGYTF	TGTGCCAGCAGCGTGGAACGGAACTATGGCTACACCTTC
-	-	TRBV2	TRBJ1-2	CASSEILGPPLTNYGYTF	TGTGCCAGCAGTGAGATCCTAGGGCCTCCTTTGACTAACTATGGCTACACCTTC
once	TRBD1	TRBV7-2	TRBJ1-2	CASSYRTGATLF	TGTGCCAGCAGCTATCGGACAGGGGCGACCCTCTTC
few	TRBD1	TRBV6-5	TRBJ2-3	CASLKQGAADTQYF	TGTGCCAGCCTGAAACAGGGGGCCGCAGATACGCAGTATTTT
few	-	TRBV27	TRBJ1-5	CASSLRGNQPQHF	TGTGCCAGCAGTTTAAGGGGTAATCAGCCCCAGCATTTT
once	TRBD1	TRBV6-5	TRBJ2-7	CASRPGTGTGEQYF	TGTGCCAGCAGGCCCGGGACAGGGACGGGCGAGCAGTACTTC
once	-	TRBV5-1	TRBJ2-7	CASSLGANEQYF	TGCGCCAGCAGCTTGGGTGCCAACGAGCAGTACTTC
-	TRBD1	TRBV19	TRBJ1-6	CATGQGYNSPLHF	TGTGCCACTGGACAGGGGTATAATTCACCCCTCCACTTT
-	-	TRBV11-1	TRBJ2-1	CASSLDGSSYNEQFF	TGTGCCAGCAGCTTAGATGGCAGCTCCTACAATGAGCAGTTCTTC
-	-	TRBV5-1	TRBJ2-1	CASKEGSYNEQFF	TGCGCCAGCAAAGAGGGCTCCTACAATGAGCAGTTCTTC
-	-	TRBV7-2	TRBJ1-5	CASSLKRGRDQPQHF	TGTGCCAGCAGCTTAAAACGGGGACGTGATCAGCCCCAGCATTTT
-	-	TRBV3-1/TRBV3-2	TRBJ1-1	CASSPGAGTEAFF	TGTGCCAGCAGCCCGGGTGCGGGGACTGAAGCTTTCTTT
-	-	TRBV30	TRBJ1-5	CAWSRGNDQPQHF	TGTGCCTGGAGTCGGGGTAATGATCAGCCCCAGCATTTT
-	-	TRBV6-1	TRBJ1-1	CASSEARRGAFF	TGTGCCAGCAGTGAAGCCCGCAGGGGAGCTTTCTTT
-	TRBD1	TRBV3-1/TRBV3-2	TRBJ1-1	CASSQVGQDSINTEAFF	TGTGCCAGCAGCCAAGTAGGACAGGACTCGATTAACACTGAAGCTTTCTTT
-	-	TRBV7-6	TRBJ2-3	CASSLDGISSTDTQYF	TGTGCCAGCAGCTTAGACGGCATTTCTAGCACAGATACGCAGTATTTT
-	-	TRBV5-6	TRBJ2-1	CASSRTGVYNEQFF	TGTGCCAGCAGCAGGACGGGAGTGTACAATGAGCAGTTCTTC
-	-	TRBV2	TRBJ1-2	CASRGTNYGYTF	TGTGCCAGCAGAGGGACTAACTATGGCTACACCTTC
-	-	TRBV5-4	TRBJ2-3	CASSFDSWYDDTQYF	TGTGCCAGCAGCTTCGACAGCTGGTACGACGATACGCAGTATTTT
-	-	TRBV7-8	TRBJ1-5	CASSPRWGLGNQPQHF	TGTGCCAGCAGCCCCCGGTGGGGTCTAGGGAATCAGCCCCAGCATTTT
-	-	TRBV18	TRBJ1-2	CASSPEGDYGYTF	TGTGCCAGCTCCCCGGAAGGGGACTATGGCTACACCTTC
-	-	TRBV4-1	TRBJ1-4	CASITVAGAAEKLFF	TGCGCCAGCATTACCGTCGCGGGGGCGGCTGAAAAACTGTTTTTT
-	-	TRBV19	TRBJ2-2	CASSVGAGELFF	TGTGCCAGTAGTGTGGGTGCCGGGGAGCTGTTTTTT
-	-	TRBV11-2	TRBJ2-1	CASSTSRAGEQFF	TGTGCCAGCAGCACGTCGAGGGCGGGTGAGCAGTTCTTC
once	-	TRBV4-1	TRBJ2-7	CASSQDTGIYEQYF	TGCGCCAGCAGCCAAGATACAGGGATTTACGAGCAGTACTTC
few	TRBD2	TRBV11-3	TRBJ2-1	CASSLRLAEDNEQFF	TGTGCCAGCAGCTTACGCCTAGCGGAGGACAATGAGCAGTTCTTC
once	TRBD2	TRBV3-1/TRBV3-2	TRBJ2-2	CASSQAGLAGANTGELFF	TGTGCCAGCAGCCAAGCGGGACTAGCGGGGGCGAACACCGGGGAGCTGTTTTTT
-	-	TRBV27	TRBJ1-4	CASSTRRTGGEKLFF	TGTGCCAGCAGTACCCGACGTACCGGGGGTGAAAAACTGTTTTTT
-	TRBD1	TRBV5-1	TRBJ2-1	CASSLAGQGYNEQFF	TGCGCCAGCAGCTTAGCCGGACAGGGCTACAATGAGCAGTTCTTC
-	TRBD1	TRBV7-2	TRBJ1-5	CASSLDRGRNQPQHF	TGTGCCAGCAGCCTGGACAGGGGCAGGAATCAGCCCCAGCATTTT
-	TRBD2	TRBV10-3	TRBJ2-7	CAIKGTSGGSEQYF	TGTGCCATCAAAGGGACTAGCGGGGGATCCGAGCAGTACTTC
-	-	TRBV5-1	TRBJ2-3	CASSEYPGGETDTQYF	TGCGCCAGCAGCGAATACCCCGGAGGGGAGACAGATACGCAGTATTTT
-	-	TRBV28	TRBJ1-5	CASSTRGVSNQPQHF	TGTGCCAGCAGCACTCGGGGGGTTAGCAATCAGCCCCAGCATTTT
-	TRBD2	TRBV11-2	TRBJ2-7	CASSTRLAGRYEQYF	TGTGCCAGCAGCACCCGACTAGCGGGACGGTACGAGCAGTACTTC
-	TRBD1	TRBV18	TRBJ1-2	CASSPFRDSLNYGYTF	TGTGCCAGCTCACCATTTAGGGACAGTCTTAACTATGGCTACACCTTC
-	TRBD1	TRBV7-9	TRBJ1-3	CASSLGGQGLNTIYF	TGTGCCAGCAGCTTAGGAGGACAGGGATTAAACACCATATATTTT
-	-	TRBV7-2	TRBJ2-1	CASSFRQNNEQFF	TGTGCCAGCAGCTTTCGACAGAACAATGAGCAGTTCTTC
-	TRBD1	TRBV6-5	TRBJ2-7	CASRGGQGRGEQYF	TGTGCCAGCAGGGGGGGACAGGGGCGAGGCGAGCAGTACTTC